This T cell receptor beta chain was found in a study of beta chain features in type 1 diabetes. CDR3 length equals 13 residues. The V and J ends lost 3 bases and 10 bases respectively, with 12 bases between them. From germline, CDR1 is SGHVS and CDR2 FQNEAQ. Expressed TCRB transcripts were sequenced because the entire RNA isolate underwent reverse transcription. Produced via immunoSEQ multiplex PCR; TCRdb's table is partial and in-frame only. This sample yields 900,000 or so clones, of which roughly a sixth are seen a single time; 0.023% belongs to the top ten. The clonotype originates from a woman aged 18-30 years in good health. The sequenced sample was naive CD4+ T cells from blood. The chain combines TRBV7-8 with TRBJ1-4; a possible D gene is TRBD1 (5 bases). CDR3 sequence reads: CASSFREQAKLFF. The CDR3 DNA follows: TGTGCCAGCAGCTTCAGGGAACAAGCAAAACTGTTTTTT.